A selection of T cell receptor beta chains follows, all from one sample in a study of OX40 agonist ivuxolimab in advanced cancers. Clones were read by immunoSEQ multiplex PCR, and TCRdb kept only the in-frame ones, dropping some. The sample has fewer than 90,000 clones; 91% are singletons. The sequencing here drew on CD4+ or CD8+ T cells sorted from blood, taken in a trial of the OX40 agonist ivuxolimab. Every receptor here comes from an adult with an advanced solid tumor such as melanoma, head and neck, liver or kidney cancer. CDR3s include the opening cysteine and the closing phenylalanine or tryptophan. Each record gives: D gene, J gene, clone size, V gene, CDR3 protein, CDR3 DNA. A D gene is named only where the DNA matches it firmly. The size of a clone is reported for some rows only, either as once, few or many, or as a class for expanded clones.

>TRBD1|TRBJ1-1|-|TRBV7-6
CASSLVEDRVGAFF
TGTGCCAGCAGCTTAGTCGAGGACAGGGTGGGAGCTTTCTTT
>-|TRBJ1-4|once|TRBV6-6
CASSYEGREKLFF
TGTGCCAGCAGTTACGAGGGGAGGGAAAAACTGTTTTTT
>-|TRBJ1-2|-|TRBV7-9
CASSPRENYGYTF
TGTGCCAGCAGCCCCCGGGAAAACTATGGCTACACCTTC
>TRBD2|TRBJ2-2|once|TRBV30
CAWSPSRTSGNTGELFF
TGTGCCTGGAGCCCTTCGCGGACTAGCGGTAACACCGGGGAGCTGTTTTTT
>-|TRBJ2-2|-|TRBV30
CAWTRAGELFF
TGTGCCTGGACAAGGGCCGGGGAGCTGTTTTTT
>-|TRBJ1-2|-|TRBV4-2
CATSGNYGYTF
TGTGCCACCTCGGGGAACTATGGCTACACCTTC
>-|TRBJ2-6|-|TRBV7-9
CASSLAGDSGANVLTF
TGTGCCAGCAGCTTAGCGGGGGACTCTGGGGCCAACGTCCTGACTTTC
>-|TRBJ1-1|once|TRBV19
CASSMREGEAFF
TGTGCCAGTAGTATGAGGGAGGGTGAAGCTTTCTTT
>-|TRBJ2-1|-|TRBV2
CASSERGEQFF
TGTGCCAGCAGTGAGAGAGGTGAGCAGTTCTTC
>-|TRBJ1-4|-|TRBV6-6
CATERERATNEKLFF
TGTGCCACCGAGAGGGAACGAGCAACTAATGAAAAACTGTTTTTT
>-|TRBJ1-5|-|TRBV7-2
CASSFVQSNQPQHF
TGTGCCAGCAGCTTTGTACAGTCTAATCAGCCCCAGCATTTT
>-|TRBJ1-2|-|TRBV6-5
CASRSPGVGYGYTF
TGTGCCAGCAGGTCCCCCGGGGTGGGCTATGGCTACACCTTC
>-|TRBJ1-5|-|TRBV28
CASNTWGTEETQHF
TGTGCCAGCAACACCTGGGGGACCGAGGAGACCCAGCATTTT
>TRBD2|TRBJ2-1|-|TRBV18
CASSPELAGGPSEQFF
TGTGCCAGCTCACCGGAGCTAGCGGGAGGGCCCTCTGAGCAGTTCTTC
>-|TRBJ1-1|-|TRBV28
CASSPPGGSKRYTEAFF
TGTGCCAGCAGCCCCCCGGGGGGCTCAAAAAGGTACACTGAAGCTTTCTTT
>-|TRBJ1-5|-|TRBV30
CAWNTQWNQPQHF
TGTGCCTGGAATACACAGTGGAATCAGCCCCAGCATTTT
>TRBD2|TRBJ2-1|-|TRBV30
CAWSRGPWGRGSSYNEQFF
TGTGCCTGGAGCCGGGGCCCTTGGGGGAGGGGAAGCTCCTACAATGAGCAGTTCTTC
>TRBD2|TRBJ2-3|-|TRBV15
CATSRENSGRDTQYF
TGTGCCACCAGCAGAGAAAACAGCGGGAGGGATACGCAGTATTTT
>TRBD2|TRBJ2-3|-|TRBV7-9
CASSFVAGGPSTDTQYF
TGTGCCAGCAGCTTTGTAGCGGGAGGGCCTAGCACAGATACGCAGTATTTT
>-|TRBJ1-5|-|TRBV10-3
CAISDPMGKQPQHF
TGTGCCATCAGTGACCCTATGGGGAAGCAGCCCCAGCATTTT
>TRBD1|TRBJ1-2|-|TRBV7-3
CASSTGTDPFYGYTF
TGTGCCAGCAGCACCGGGACAGATCCGTTTTATGGCTACACCTTC
>-|TRBJ2-2|-|TRBV6-4
CASSGQGTGELFF
TGTGCCAGCAGTGGGCAGGGCACCGGGGAGCTGTTTTTT
>TRBD1|TRBJ1-5|few|TRBV19
CASSGQGRMAQHF
TGTGCCAGCTCGGGACAGGGAAGGATGGCCCAGCATTTT
>-|TRBJ2-7|-|TRBV14
CASSQGFGGTYEQYF
TGTGCCAGCAGCCAAGGCTTCGGAGGAACCTACGAGCAGTACTTC
>TRBD2|TRBJ2-1|-|TRBV5-1
CASSLQAGVSYNEQFF
TGCGCCAGCAGCTTGCAGGCGGGAGTATCCTACAATGAGCAGTTCTTC
>-|TRBJ2-5|-|TRBV5-1
CASRMTGGDQETQYF
TGCGCCAGCAGGATGACAGGCGGTGACCAAGAGACCCAGTACTTC
>-|TRBJ1-2|-|TRBV4-1
CASSQAGAGALLTGGYTF
TGCGCCAGCAGCCAAGCTGGGGCAGGGGCATTATTGACTGGTGGCTACACCTTC
>-|TRBJ2-1|-|TRBV10-3
CATRGNNEQFF
TGTGCCACCCGAGGGAACAATGAGCAGTTCTTC
>TRBD2|TRBJ2-7|-|TRBV6-6
CASTRTSGSYEQYF
TGTGCCAGCACTCGGACTAGCGGTTCCTACGAGCAGTACTTC
>-|TRBJ1-5|-|TRBV19
CASSIDLTHLNQPQHF
TGTGCCAGTAGTATAGACCTGACTCACCTCAATCAGCCCCAGCATTTT